This T cell receptor (beta chain) is from a study of neoadjuvant anti-PD-1 for oral cavity cancer (dated by TCRdb to about 2021). Study-level background: Patients mostly received three to four biweekly doses of nivolumab at 3 mg/kg before curative-intent surgical resection. Responders were defined as patients with complete response, partial response or stable disease by RECIST 1.1; non-responders were defined as patients with progression. For patients who did not progress, a fourth nivolumab dose was given around day 43, followed by definitive surgical resection on days 50-56. There were approximately 12 patients in the parent correlative cohort, and the response rate was over 25%.

For deep sequencing of PBMC libraries, mostly roughly 450 ng of input genomic DNA was used, and six replicates were run per sample. The immunoSEQ hsTCRbeta kit was used to prepare TCRbeta libraries, following the manufacturer's instructions. Sequencing of the completed libraries took place using an Illumina NovaSeq 6000 S4 flow cell after they had been pooled to approximately 3 nM. On the study's bioinformatics: Raw data preprocessing and quality control were performed with the immunoSEQ Analyzer. The analysis was limited to productive rearrangements, and each clonotype was defined by a unique CDR3 amino acid sequence. Using the R package tcR, the researchers computed the Gini-Simpson index as their estimate of repertoire clonality. Student's t test was used to compare Gini indices, while Pearson correlation assessed associations with tumor size change. TCRdb carries this immuneACCESS record with in-frame sequences only. Its versions omit some clonotypes, under half of them owing to an unresolved V gene in the studies checked, with the rest unexplained. V and J calls and clone size follow that table, whereas D and trimming were derived from the DNA. In this sample the table shows about 16,000 clones, approximately 60% of which occur a single time. Roughly 3.1% of the sample belongs to the ten largest clones.

The junction carries 20 bases between V and J, which are trimmed by 8 bases and 3 bases respectively. CDR1 MNHEY and CDR2 SMNVEV were looked up in the germline V gene (reference sequence). Counted from cysteine to phenylalanine, this CDR3 has 16 amino acids. The kept DNA is CDR3 alone, 48 bases in frame from the first base. About this clone: Its antigen specificity is not known. No base qualities exist here, and no much larger clone lies one base off it.

The time point label, read with the paper, signifies: before neoadjuvant nivolumab. Patients had been newly diagnosed with stage II-IVA oral cavity squamous cell carcinoma, and no prior systemic or radiation treatment had been given to the patients. The cohort was composed of patients with HPV-negative, locally advanced oral cavity squamous cell carcinoma. Peripheral blood mononuclear cells were analyzed directly, without maintenance or expansion in culture. The samples were drawn from a longitudinal correlative study tied to a single-arm phase II trial testing neoadjuvant nivolumab in oral cavity squamous cell carcinoma. Genomic DNA-based TCRbeta sequencing was performed on subject-matched pre- and post-treatment PBMCs and tumors from three responders and three non-responders. Peripheral blood mononuclear cells were collected before nivolumab treatment and again after treatment, at the time of surgery. The Maxwell RSC DNA from Cells kit was used to isolate genomic DNA from PBMCs.

General findings and caveats noted by the study authors: A higher pretreatment blood Treg/Th17 ratio correlated with both higher pretreatment blood TCRbeta clonality and lower post-treatment tumor TCRbeta clonality. TCR analyses included only three patients per response group, and the authors called for larger cohorts for validation. Within PBMCs, T cell clonality (Gini index) was significantly higher in non-responders than responders after neoadjuvant nivolumab.

The rearranged segments are TRBV27 and TRBJ2-1; possibly the D gene is TRBD2, per 6 matching bases. The source of this sequence is a person aged 35-79 years with oral cavity squamous cell carcinoma. Sample: PBMCs, taken before nivolumab (anti-PD-1) treatment. DNA sequence: TGTGCCAGCCTTCCGGGGGTGAATGTAGGCTACAATGAGCAGTTCTTC. Its protein product is CASLPGVNVGYNEQFF.